The 16 T cell receptor beta chains below were found in one sample sequenced in a study of identical twins. Using its own MiXCR run on the 5' RACE reads, TCRdb lists one record per CDR3 protein. The table lists hundreds of thousands of distinct CDR3 sequences, about a tenth of them singletons. The sample consisted of memory (CD45RO+) T cells sorted from blood. These receptors were obtained from a young woman in good health.

The V gene is TRBV24-1, the J gene TRBJ1-5; a possible D gene is TRBD1 (5 bases). This CDR3 comprises 17 residues. Trimming took off 1 base at V and 3 bases at J, with 15 bases between the two ends. The germline gives CDR1 KGHDR, CDR2 SFDVKD. CDR3 bases: TGTGCCACCAGTGATTTAACTCGGGGGTACGTCAATCAGCCCCAGCATTTT. Its translation is CATSDLTRGYVNQPQHF.

The chain is built from TRBV9 and TRBJ2-6; D is undetermined. Trimming removed 0 bases from V and 7 bases from J, with 11 bases in between. The CDR3 is 15 amino acids. The germline CDR1 and CDR2 sequences are SGDLS and YYNGEE. The CDR3 DNA sequence: TGTGCCAGCAGCGTAGACACATCTCATGCCAACGTCCTGACTTTC. Translation gives CASSVDTSHANVLTF.

The rearrangement uses TRBV20-1 and TRBJ2-7; D assignment may be TRBD1 or TRBD2 (5 bases each). Germline V gene lookup returns CDR1 DFQATT and CDR2 SNEGSKA (reference sequence). This CDR3 comprises 14 residues. Deletions cut 5 bases from V and 3 bases from J, with 17 bases between. CDR3 sequence: CSAGFWGRDYEQYF. The CDR3 DNA is TGCAGTGCTGGGTTTTGGGGGAGAGACTACGAGCAGTACTTC.

The genes are TRBV21-1 and TRBJ1-6. TRBV21-1 is tagged as a pseudogene. The CDR3 is made up of 19 amino acids. CDR3: CASSPLDRARPRYNSPLHF. The CDR3 nucleotides read TGTGCCAGCAGCCCCCTAGACCGGGCCCGACCTCGATATAATTCACCCCTCCACTTT.

The genes are TRBV3-1 and TRBJ1-1; the D gene is possibly TRBD1 (6 bases). Trimming removed 1 base at V and 12 bases at J, with 15 bases between. CDR3 length: 13 amino acids. The germline gives CDR1 LGHDT, CDR2 YNNKEL (reference sequence). CDR3 region: CASSQGAGGWTFF. DNA for the CDR3: TGTGCCAGCAGCCAAGGGGCCGGGGGCTGGACTTTCTTT.

Ten or more counts support this clonotype. This chain joins TRBV7-9 and TRBJ1-2, with TRBD1 as a possible D gene (5 bases). Germline-derived CDR1 and CDR2 are SEHNR and FQNEAQ (reference sequence). The CDR3 is made up of 12 amino acids. V was pared by 3 bases and J by 13 bases, with 15 bases between. This chain's CDR3 is CASSLDVLGPTF. CDR3 coding DNA: TGTGCCAGCAGCTTGGATGTGTTGGGGCCCACCTTC.

This clonotype was counted a few times. The genes are TRBV6-1 and TRBJ1-4; a weak D match, TRBD1 (6 bases). The CDR3 contains 14 residues. Germline CDR1 and CDR2: MNHNS and SASEGT. V was clipped by 7 bases and J by 5 bases, with 14 bases between them. The CDR3 DNA sequence: TGTGCCAGCAAAGAGGACAGCAAGAATGAAAAACTGTTTTTT. It specifies CASKEDSKNEKLFF.

The CDR3 here is CASGQGRGTEAFF. CDR3 bases: TGTGCCAGCGGACAGGGAAGGGGCACTGAAGCTTTCTTT. This chain connects TRBV6-1 to TRBJ1-1, with 8 bases lining up with TRBD1. CDR3 length: 13 amino acids. V shed 8 bases and J 4 bases; nucleotides not matched to a gene: 6. Germline V gene lookup returns CDR1 MNHNS and CDR2 SASEGT.

This clonotype was counted ten times or more. This rearrangement joins TRBV12-3 or TRBV12-4 to TRBJ2-1, with D possibly being TRBD1 (6 bases). The CDR3 has 12 residues. Trimming stripped 2 bases from V and 9 bases from J, with 8 bases between. CDR3 sequence: CASSLRGGEQFF. In DNA, the CDR3 is TGTGCCAGCAGTTTAAGAGGGGGTGAGCAGTTCTTC.

The V call is TRBV4-3, the J call TRBJ2-3, with 7 bases aligning to TRBD2. CDR1 is LGHNA and CDR2 is YSLEER in the germline V gene. CDR3 size: 17 residues. Losses at the gene ends were 2 bases for V and 0 bases for J; bases not matched to a gene: 8. This chain's CDR3 is CASSQPTSGVSTDTQYF. For the CDR3, the DNA is TGCGCCAGCAGCCAACCTACCAGCGGGGTCAGCACAGATACGCAGTATTTT.

This chain connects TRBV27 to TRBJ1-2, with 7 bases matching TRBD1. Germline loops: CDR1 MNHEY, CDR2 SMNVEV (reference sequence). V lost 3 bases, J lost 0 bases, and 4 bases stayed unmatched. The CDR3 spans 15 residues. In DNA form, the CDR3 reads TGTGCCAGCAGTTTTGGCAGGGGGACTAACTATGGCTACACCTTC. Its protein is CASSFGRGTNYGYTF.

This clonotype was counted a few times. The V and J genes are TRBV20-1 and TRBJ2-7; no reliable D call. Trimming cost V 6 bases and J 0 bases, with 18 bases left between them. The CDR3 is made up of 15 amino acids. Germline V lookup: CDR1 DFQATT, CDR2 SNEGSKA (reference sequence). In nucleotides, the CDR3 is TGCAGTGCCCCCGAAGTCGGACGGAGCTCCTACGAGCAGTACTTC. Translation: CSAPEVGRSSYEQYF.

This clonotype was seen only a few times. The chain is built from TRBV5-1 and TRBJ2-5; D unclear. Germline lookup yields CDR1 SGHRS and CDR2 YFSETQ. CDR3 size: 14 residues. Deletions cut 0 bases from V and 1 base from J, with 7 bases between. The CDR3 bases are TGCGCCAGCAGCTTGGCCCTCCTCCAAGAGACCCAGTACTTC. Protein product: CASSLALLQETQYF.

Only a few counts were recorded for this clonotype. The chain has TRBV2 and TRBJ1-5; the D gene is possibly TRBD1 (5 bases). Germline V gives CDR1 SNHLY, CDR2 FYNNEI. Trimming pared 7 bases from V and 1 base from J, leaving 8 bases between. The length of the CDR3 is 13 residues. The CDR3 region is CASKDRSNQPQHF. In DNA, the CDR3 is TGTGCCAGCAAAGACAGAAGCAATCAGCCCCAGCATTTT.

This clonotype occurred a few times. This chain joins TRBV20-1 and TRBJ1-5; D possibly corresponds to TRBD1 (5 bases). The CDR3 loop spans 14 amino acids. Germline loops: CDR1 DFQATT, CDR2 SNEGSKA (reference sequence). V lost 3 bases, J lost 7 bases, and 16 bases lay in between. CDR3 bases: TGCAGTGCTAGCTCGTCGGGGGGAGGGCAGCCCCAGCATTTT. Translation: CSASSSGGGQPQHF.

V usage is TRBV20-1 and J usage is TRBJ2-1; no clear D gene. The CDR3 covers 14 residues. V lost 0 bases and J 5 bases, leaving 11 bases between the germline ends. Germline V gene sequence: CDR1 DFQATT, CDR2 SNEGSKA (reference sequence). The CDR3 is CSARDYGGNNEQFF. The DNA for the CDR3 is TGCAGTGCTAGAGATTACGGCGGAAACAATGAGCAGTTCTTC.